This is a list of T cell receptor beta chains from one sample in a study of blood T cell repertoires in COVID-19. Assay: immunoSEQ multiplex PCR; the TCRdb copy retains only in-frame clones and omits some. The sample has about 420,000 clones; around 90% are singletons. Sequencing was carried out using peripheral blood. Receptor source: a young man with COVID-19, enrolled during active disease. Each CDR3 is given with its conserved first and last residue. The D gene is left open where the match is weak. The size of a clone is reported for some rows only, either as once, few or many, or as a class for expanded clones.

v_gene	d_gene	abundance	j_gene	CDR3nt	CDR3aa
TRBV3-1/TRBV3-2	NA	NA	TRBJ1-6	TGTGCCAGCAGCCCCGGGGGGGGGAGCTCCTATAATTCACCCCTCCACTTT	CASSPGGGSSYNSPLHF
TRBV5-1	NA	NA	TRBJ1-3	TGCGCCAGCAGCTTGGAGGCAGCGCTCTCTGGAAACACCATATATTTT	CASSLEAALSGNTIYF
TRBV7-9	TRBD2	once	TRBJ2-1	TGTGCCAGCAGCTTCGGTCTAGCGGGGGGGCCGGTCCAGTTCTTC	CASSFGLAGGPVQFF
TRBV6-5	TRBD2	NA	TRBJ2-1	TGTGCCAGCAGTCTCGGACTAGCGGGGGTTGAGCAGTTCTTC	CASSLGLAGVEQFF
TRBV6-5	NA	NA	TRBJ1-5	TGTGCCAGCAGAGTGGGGGGTCATCAGCCCCAGCATTTT	CASRVGGHQPQHF
TRBV19	TRBD1	NA	TRBJ2-7	TGTGCCAGTAGTCCCCGCACAGGGGGCCCCCTTTGCGAGCAGTACTTC	CASSPRTGGPLCEQYF
TRBV19	TRBD1	NA	TRBJ1-5	TGTGCCAGTAGTATAGATAGGGACAGGGCTCAGCCCCAGCATTTT	CASSIDRDRAQPQHF
TRBV20-1	TRBD2	NA	TRBJ2-4	TGCAGTGCTAGTAGGCTAGCGGGGGAAATAAACATTCAGTACTTC	CSASRLAGEINIQYF
TRBV7-2	NA	NA	TRBJ2-7	TGTGCCAGCAGCCCTTATAGCGCTTTACCCTACGAGCAGTACTTC	CASSPYSALPYEQYF
TRBV5-8	NA	NA	TRBJ2-1	TGTGCCAGCAGCTTGAACAGGGTCGGTGAGCAGTTCTTC	CASSLNRVGEQFF
TRBV5-6	TRBD1	NA	TRBJ1-2	TGTGCCAGCAGTCAACAGACGACAGGGGCCCATGGCTACACCTTC	CASSQQTTGAHGYTF
TRBV9	TRBD1	NA	TRBJ1-1	TGTGCCAGCAGCGCCTTGACAGGGAGGACTGAAGCTTTCTTT	CASSALTGRTEAFF
TRBV13	NA	NA	TRBJ2-7	TGTGCCAGCAGCTTAGGCTACAGCCTAAGCTCCTACGAGCAGTACTTC	CASSLGYSLSSYEQYF
TRBV27	TRBD1	NA	TRBJ2-3	TGTGCCAGCAACCCGTGGGGGCAGGGGGCGACAGATACGCAGTATTTT	CASNPWGQGATDTQYF
TRBV11-2	TRBD1	NA	TRBJ2-5	TGTGCCAGCAGCTCGACAGGGTTGGGCGAGACCCAGTACTTC	CASSSTGLGETQYF
TRBV18	TRBD1	NA	TRBJ2-3	TGTGCCAGCTCAGGGGACAGGCTAGCCGCACCTCATACGCAGTATTTT	CASSGDRLAAPHTQYF
TRBV25-1	NA	NA	TRBJ2-1	TGTGCCAGCAGGTCAGCAGGCTCCTACAATGAGCAGTTCTTC	CASRSAGSYNEQFF
TRBV18	TRBD2	once	TRBJ2-7	TGTGCCAGCTCACCAGCGGGAGGTCCCTACGAGCAGTACTTC	CASSPAGGPYEQYF
TRBV7-2	NA	NA	TRBJ2-5	TGTGCCAGCAGCCGGTGGGGGCTCCAAGAGACCCAGTACTTC	CASSRWGLQETQYF
TRBV10-3	TRBD1	NA	TRBJ2-5	TGTGCCATCAGTGAGCAAAGGACAGGGCATCAAGAGACCCAGTACTTC	CAISEQRTGHQETQYF
TRBV27	NA	NA	TRBJ2-1	TGTGCCAGCAGTTCTAGCGACAGCTCCTACAATGAGCAGTTCTTC	CASSSSDSSYNEQFF
TRBV7-2	TRBD1	few	TRBJ1-2	TGTGCCAGCAGCTCGGACAGGGTTGTACTCTATGGCTACACCTTC	CASSSDRVVLYGYTF
TRBV11-2	TRBD1	NA	TRBJ1-3	TGTGCCAGCAGCCACCGCAGGACAGGGAAGGCTGGAAACACCATATATTTT	CASSHRRTGKAGNTIYF
TRBV5-6	TRBD1	NA	TRBJ1-1	TGTGCCAGCACAACACCGGGACAGGGAGAACAGAGGGCTTTCTTT	CASTTPGQGEQRAFF
TRBV19	NA	NA	TRBJ2-1	TGTGCCATAGTCTTCGGGAATGAGCAGTTCTTC	CAIVFGNEQFF
TRBV2	NA	NA	TRBJ1-3	TGTGCCAGCAGGGCGGGCTCTGGAAACACCATATATTTT	CASRAGSGNTIYF
TRBV5-6	TRBD1	once	TRBJ1-5	TGTGCCAGCAGCAAGGACAGGGGATATCAGCCCCAGCATTTT	CASSKDRGYQPQHF
TRBV2	NA	NA	TRBJ2-3	TGTGCCAGCAGTGAGGGCATGTCCACAGATACGCAGTATTTT	CASSEGMSTDTQYF
TRBV13	NA	NA	TRBJ2-7	TGTGCCAGCAGCTTAGGCCGGGACGAGCAGTACTTC	CASSLGRDEQYF
TRBV10-3	NA	NA	TRBJ2-7	TGTGCCATCAGTTCCTTCGAGGAGCAGTACTTC	CAISSFEEQYF
TRBV6-1	NA	once	TRBJ2-7	TGTGCCAGCAGTGAAAGGGAGCGTGGGCAGGACCGGTACTTC	CASSERERGQDRYF
TRBV5-4	TRBD2	NA	TRBJ2-3	TGTGCCAGCAGCTTGACTAGCGGGGCCACAGATACGCAGTATTTT	CASSLTSGATDTQYF
TRBV7-2	TRBD2	NA	TRBJ2-1	TGTGCCAGCAGCAAGGACCGGGGGGATGAGCAGTTCTTC	CASSKDRGDEQFF